This TCR beta chain stems from a study of cytomegalovirus exposure and HLA in healthy donors. Study-wide background: Unique TCRs from HLA-typed donors, around 79 million of them, were held in an early data release.

PCR used 60 Vbeta primers and 13 Jbeta primers. Clones were sequenced by immunoSEQ multiplex PCR, and TCRdb holds only the in-frame ones, with some missing. The sample carries 130,000 to 150,000 clones, about 74% recorded once. Study-level points and caveats: Being productive about 90% or about 30% of the time was typical of most TCR beta V segments in an earlier analysis. It was taken for granted in presence/absence analyses that sequencing depth across donors was roughly uniform.

About this clone itself: Its specificity is not known.

Trimming pared 5 bases from V and 2 bases from J, leaving 12 bases between. Per germline, CDR1 SQVTM and CDR2 ANQGSEA. There are 13 residues in the CDR3. Material: PBMCs. This receptor was taken from a woman aged 40 to 50 in good health and CMV-seronegative. The chain couples TRBV29-1 to TRBJ1-2; D uncertain. The DNA for the CDR3 is TGCAGCGTTTACACGGACTACAACTATGGCTACACCTTC. Encoded protein: CSVYTDYNYGYTF.